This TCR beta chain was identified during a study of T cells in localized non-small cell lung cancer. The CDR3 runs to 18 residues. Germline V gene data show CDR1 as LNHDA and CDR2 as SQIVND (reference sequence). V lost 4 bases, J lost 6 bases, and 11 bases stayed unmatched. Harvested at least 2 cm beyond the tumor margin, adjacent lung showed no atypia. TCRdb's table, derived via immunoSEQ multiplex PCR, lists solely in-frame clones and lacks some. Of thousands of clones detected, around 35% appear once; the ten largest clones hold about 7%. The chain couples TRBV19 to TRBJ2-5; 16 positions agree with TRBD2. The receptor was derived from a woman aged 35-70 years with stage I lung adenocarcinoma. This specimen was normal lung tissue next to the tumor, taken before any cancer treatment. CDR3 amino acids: CASSTGTSGRATGKTQYF. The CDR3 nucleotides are TGTGCCAGTAGTACCGGGACTAGCGGGAGGGCCACGGGAAAGACCCAGTACTTC.